The clone carrying this T cell receptor beta chain was seen a few times. What it binds is unknown. These data come from a study of cytomegalovirus exposure and HLA in healthy donors. About the study: Clustering assigned 81% of the approximately 400 genotyped donors to the Caucasian-associated ancestry cluster. Overall study findings and caveats: An analysis done earlier found most TCR beta V segments productive about 90% or about 30% of the time. Follow-up analysis found HLA locus-dependent TCR association rates, highest for DRB1 and lowest for HLA-C. It has been reported that TCR beta sequences accurately predicted the HLA-A and HLA-B alleles of most subjects.

With V trimmed by 5 bases and J by 0 bases, 1 base remained unmatched. CDR1 SEHNR and CDR2 FQNEAQ come from the germline V gene (reference sequence). CDR3 length: 15 amino acids. PCR primers comprised 60 Vbeta and 13 Jbeta primers. TCRdb's copy holds only in-frame clones and misses some; the assay was immunoSEQ multiplex PCR. The sample has roughly 71,000 clones; 66% are singletons. This receptor was taken from a man aged 35 to 55 in good health and CMV-seropositive. J is TRBJ2-6 and V is TRBV7-9; the match to TRBD1 covers 7 bases. The sample taken for sequencing was PBMCs. DNA for the CDR3: TGTGCCAGCAGCGGGACAGACTCTGGGGCCAACGTCCTGACTTTC. Translating gives CASSGTDSGANVLTF.